Listed below are T cell receptor beta chains from one sample, sequenced in a study of cytomegalovirus exposure and HLA in healthy donors. The table came from immunoSEQ multiplex PCR; TCRdb's copy has only in-frame clones and leaves some out. The sample contains a few hundred thousand clones, roughly 90% of which appear only once. The sequencing sample was made of PBMCs. The receptor set was obtained from a woman between 18 and 29 years old in good health and CMV-seronegative. The conserved cysteine and the conserved F or W are not part of the CDR3 here.

>TRBJ2-2|TRBV2
ASTTPGLATTGELF
>TRBJ1-5|TRBV19
ASSMGGDQPQH
>TRBJ2-1|TRBV7-3
ASSSPVSSSGNHDNEQF
>TRBJ2-7|TRBV28
ASSLYDRVGHEQY
>TRBJ2-7|TRBV28
ASSLGYRQQY
>TRBJ2-3|TRBV7-3
ASSLVAGDSDTQY
>TRBJ2-7|TRBV28
ASRLTTGSYEQY
>TRBJ2-7|TRBV6-5
ASSYHTEPYEQY
>TRBJ2-1|TRBV2
ARETGYNEQF
>TRBJ2-1|TRBV15
ATSRDTAPGVNEQF
>TRBJ1-1|TRBV7-9
ASDVGTGPTEAF
>TRBJ1-4|TRBV20-1
SARDQDRMS
>TRBJ1-5|TRBV18
ASSPIPGSNQPQH
>TRBJ1-2|TRBV28
ASSFNSGGLDYGYT
>TRBJ2-7|TRBV18
ASSPQWDSSYEQY
>TRBJ2-3|TRBV7-2
ASSADLAGADTQY
>TRBJ2-7|TRBV6-5
ASSRTEQEGWQY
>TRBJ1-5|TRBV28
ASSLPRTGGEPQH
>TRBJ2-5|TRBV5-8
ASSLRAGGETQY
>TRBJ1-2|TRBV29-1
SVVRDSYGYT
>TRBJ2-7|TRBV4-2
ASSRGLAESYEQY
>TRBJ2-1|TRBV15
ATSSGFNNEQF